This T cell receptor (beta chain) was observed in a study of CD8 T cells in ankylosing spondylitis. Study conclusions and caveats: Ankylosing spondylitis blood appeared to be characterized by a TCR beta motif of roughly eight highly homologous variants.

As to this clonotype: Its antigen is still unknown.

CDR3 length: 17 residues. Trimming left V 0 bases short and J 0 bases short, with 15 bases between. Germline CDR1 is LNHNV and CDR2 is YYDKDF (reference sequence). By quantitative 5'-RACE with molecular barcodes, the TCR beta libraries were made. TCRdb fed the 5' RACE reads into MiXCR, producing one record per CDR3 protein. The sample includes roughly 180,000 distinct CDR3 sequences, 11% seen only once; the top ten take almost 30%. The gene calls are TRBV15 and TRBJ2-7; D is perhaps TRBD2 (6 bases). The sample comprised blood, either unsorted or a sorted T cell fraction (not recorded which). The TCR sequence derives from a male donor with ankylosing spondylitis or in good health (not recorded which). CDR3 loop: CATSRDRVRDSSYEQYF. CDR3 DNA: TGTGCCACCAGCAGAGATCGGGTCAGGGACTCCTCCTACGAGCAGTACTTC. The variable domain in full, with the rest retrieved from reference TRBV15 and TRBJ2-7, is DAMVIQNPRYQVTQFGKPVTLSCSQTLNHNVMYWYQQKSSQAPKLLFHYYDKDFNNEADTPDNFQSRRPNTSFCFLDIRSPGLGDTAMYLCATSRDRVRDSSYEQYFGPGTRLTVT.